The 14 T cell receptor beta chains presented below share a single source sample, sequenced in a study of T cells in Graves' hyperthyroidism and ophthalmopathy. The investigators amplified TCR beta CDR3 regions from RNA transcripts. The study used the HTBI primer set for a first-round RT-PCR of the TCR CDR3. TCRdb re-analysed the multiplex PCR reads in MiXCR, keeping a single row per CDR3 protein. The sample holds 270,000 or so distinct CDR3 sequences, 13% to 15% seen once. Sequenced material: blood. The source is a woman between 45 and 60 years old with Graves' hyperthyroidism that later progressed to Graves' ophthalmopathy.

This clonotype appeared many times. The CDR3 protein is CASSVLAGETGGTQYF. The CDR3 DNA is TGTGCCAGCAGCGTACTAGCGGGAGAGACGGGGGGTACGCAGTATTTT. This rearrangement joins TRBV7-6 to TRBJ2-3; TRBD2 agrees at 11 bases. Per germline, CDR1 SGHVS and CDR2 FNYEAQ. The CDR3 sequence is 16 residues long. J lost 8 bases, V lost 5 bases, and 12 bases had no gene match.

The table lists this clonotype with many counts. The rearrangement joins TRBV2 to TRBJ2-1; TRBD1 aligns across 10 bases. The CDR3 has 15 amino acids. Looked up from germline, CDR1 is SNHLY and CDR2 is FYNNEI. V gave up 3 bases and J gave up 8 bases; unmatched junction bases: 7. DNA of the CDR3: TGTGCCAGCAGTGAGACGGACAGGGGGTCCGATGAGCAGTTCTTC. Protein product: CASSETDRGSDEQFF.

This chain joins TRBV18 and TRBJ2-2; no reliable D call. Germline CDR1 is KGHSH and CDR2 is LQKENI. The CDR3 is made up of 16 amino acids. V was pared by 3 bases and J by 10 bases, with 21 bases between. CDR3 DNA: TGTGCCAGCTCACCGCGGAAGGGCCTAACATCTCCGGAGCTGTTTTTT. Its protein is CASSPRKGLTSPELFF.

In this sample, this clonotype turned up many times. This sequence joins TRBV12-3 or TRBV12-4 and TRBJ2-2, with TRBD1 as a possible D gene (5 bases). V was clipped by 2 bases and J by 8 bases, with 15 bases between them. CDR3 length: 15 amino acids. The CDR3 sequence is CASSLPRVSPGELFF. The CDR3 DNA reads TGTGCCAGCAGTTTACCCAGGGTGTCTCCGGGGGAGCTGTTTTTT.

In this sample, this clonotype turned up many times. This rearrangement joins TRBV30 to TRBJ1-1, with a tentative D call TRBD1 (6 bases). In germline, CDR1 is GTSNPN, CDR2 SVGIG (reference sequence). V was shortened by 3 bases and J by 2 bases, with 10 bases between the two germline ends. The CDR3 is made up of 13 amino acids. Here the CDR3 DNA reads TGTGCCTGGAGCCCCAGGGGAAACACTGAAGCTTTCTTT. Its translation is CAWSPRGNTEAFF.

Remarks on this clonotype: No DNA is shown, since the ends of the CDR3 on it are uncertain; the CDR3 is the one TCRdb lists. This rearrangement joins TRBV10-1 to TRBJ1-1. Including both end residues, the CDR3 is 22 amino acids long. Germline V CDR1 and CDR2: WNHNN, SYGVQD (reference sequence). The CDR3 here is CASTNQTSMYLCASSSTTEAFF.

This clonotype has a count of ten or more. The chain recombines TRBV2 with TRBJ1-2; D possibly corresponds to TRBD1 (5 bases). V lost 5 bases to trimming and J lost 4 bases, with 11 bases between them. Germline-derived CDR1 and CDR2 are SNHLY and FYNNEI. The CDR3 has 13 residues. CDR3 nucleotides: TGTGCCAGCAGTAGTGTGGGACCCTATGGCTACACCTTC. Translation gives CASSSVGPYGYTF. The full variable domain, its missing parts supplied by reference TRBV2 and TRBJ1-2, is EPEVTQTPSHQVTQMGQEVILRCVPISNHLYFYWYRQILGQKVEFLVSFYNNEISEKSEIFDDQFSVERPDGSNFTLKIRSTKLEDSAMYFCASSSVGPYGYTFGSGTRLTVV.

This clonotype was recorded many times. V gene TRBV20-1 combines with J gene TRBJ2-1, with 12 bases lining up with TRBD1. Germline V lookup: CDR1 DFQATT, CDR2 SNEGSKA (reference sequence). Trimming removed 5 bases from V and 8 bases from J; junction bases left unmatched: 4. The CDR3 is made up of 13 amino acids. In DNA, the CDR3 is TGCAGTGCTGGGGGGGACAGGGGGCATGAGCAGTTCTTC. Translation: CSAGGDRGHEQFF.

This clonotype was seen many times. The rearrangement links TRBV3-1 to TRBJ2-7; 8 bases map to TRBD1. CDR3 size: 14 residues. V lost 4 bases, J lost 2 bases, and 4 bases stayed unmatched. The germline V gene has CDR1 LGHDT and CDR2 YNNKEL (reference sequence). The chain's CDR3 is CASSPGTGPYEQYF. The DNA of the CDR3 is TGTGCCAGCAGCCCCGGGACAGGACCCTACGAGCAGTACTTC.

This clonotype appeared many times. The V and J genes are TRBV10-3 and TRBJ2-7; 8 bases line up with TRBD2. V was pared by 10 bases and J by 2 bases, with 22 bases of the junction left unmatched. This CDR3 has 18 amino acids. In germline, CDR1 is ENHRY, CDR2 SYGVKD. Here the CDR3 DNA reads TGTGCCACCCCACCAAGGGGAGCGGGAGTTCGGGACCCCTACGAGCAGTACTTC. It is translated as CATPPRGAGVRDPYEQYF.

CDR3 protein: CATSRRDSYGYTF. The CDR3 DNA reads as TGTGCCACCAGCAGGCGGGATTCCTATGGCTACACCTTC. V usage is TRBV15 and J usage is TRBJ1-2, with D unclear. V lost 3 bases, J lost 4 bases, and 9 bases lay in between. The CDR3 is 13 amino acids. Germline V gene sequence: CDR1 LNHNV, CDR2 YYDKDF (reference sequence).

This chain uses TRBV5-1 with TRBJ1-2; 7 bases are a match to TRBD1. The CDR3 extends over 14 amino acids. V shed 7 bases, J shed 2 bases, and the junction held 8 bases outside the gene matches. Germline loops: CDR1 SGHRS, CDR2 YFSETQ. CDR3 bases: TGCGCCAGCGGGTCCGGGACAGCGAACTATGGCTACACCTTC. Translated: CASGSGTANYGYTF.

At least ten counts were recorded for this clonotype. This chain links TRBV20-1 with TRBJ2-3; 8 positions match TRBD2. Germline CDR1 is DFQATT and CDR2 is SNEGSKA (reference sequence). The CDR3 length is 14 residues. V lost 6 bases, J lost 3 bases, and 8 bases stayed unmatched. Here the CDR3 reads CSAGSGSITDTQYF. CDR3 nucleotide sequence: TGCAGTGCAGGGAGCGGGAGTATAACAGATACGCAGTATTTT.

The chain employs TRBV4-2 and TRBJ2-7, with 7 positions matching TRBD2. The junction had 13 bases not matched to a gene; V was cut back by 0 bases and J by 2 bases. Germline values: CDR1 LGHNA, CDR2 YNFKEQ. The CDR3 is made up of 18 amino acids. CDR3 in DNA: TGTGCCAGCAGCCAAGATCATGGGGGAGGGGCGGTGGCCTACGAGCAGTACTTC. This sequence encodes CASSQDHGGGAVAYEQYF.